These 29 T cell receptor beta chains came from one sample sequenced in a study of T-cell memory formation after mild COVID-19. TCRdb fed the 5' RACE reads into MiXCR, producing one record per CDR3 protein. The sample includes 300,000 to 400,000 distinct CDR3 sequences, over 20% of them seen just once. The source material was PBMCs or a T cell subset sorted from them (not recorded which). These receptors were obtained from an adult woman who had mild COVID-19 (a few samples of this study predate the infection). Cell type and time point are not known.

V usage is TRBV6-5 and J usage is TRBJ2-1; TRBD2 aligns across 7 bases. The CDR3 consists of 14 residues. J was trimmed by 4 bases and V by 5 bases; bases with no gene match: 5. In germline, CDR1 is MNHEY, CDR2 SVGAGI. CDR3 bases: TGTGCCAGCAGTACATACGGGAGGTACAATGAGCAGTTCTTC. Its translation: CASSTYGRYNEQFF.

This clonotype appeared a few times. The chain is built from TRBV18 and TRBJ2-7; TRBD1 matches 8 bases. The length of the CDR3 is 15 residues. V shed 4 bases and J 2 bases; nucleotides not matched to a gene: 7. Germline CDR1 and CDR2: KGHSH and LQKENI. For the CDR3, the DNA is TGTGCCAGCTCACAAGGACAGGGCTCCCCCTACGAGCAGTACTTC. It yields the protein CASSQGQGSPYEQYF. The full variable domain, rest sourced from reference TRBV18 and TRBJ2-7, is NAGVMQNPRHLVRRRGQEARLRCSPMKGHSHVYWYRQLPEEGLKFMVYLQKENIIDESGMPKERFSAEFPKEGPSILRIQQVVRGDSAAYFCASSQGQGSPYEQYFGPGTRLTVT.

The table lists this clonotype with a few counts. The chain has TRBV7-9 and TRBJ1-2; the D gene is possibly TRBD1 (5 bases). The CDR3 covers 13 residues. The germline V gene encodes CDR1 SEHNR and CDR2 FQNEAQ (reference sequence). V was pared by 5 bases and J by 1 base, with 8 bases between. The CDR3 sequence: CASSRDVNYGYTF. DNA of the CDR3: TGTGCCAGCAGCCGGGACGTTAACTATGGCTACACCTTC.

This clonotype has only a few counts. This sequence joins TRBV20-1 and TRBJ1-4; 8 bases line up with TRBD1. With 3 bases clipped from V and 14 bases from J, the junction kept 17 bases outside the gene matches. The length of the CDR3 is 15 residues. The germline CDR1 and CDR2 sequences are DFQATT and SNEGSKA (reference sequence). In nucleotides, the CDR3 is TGCAGTGCTAGCCCAGACAGGGGAAGGGTGGAGGCTCTGTTTTTT. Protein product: CSASPDRGRVEALFF.

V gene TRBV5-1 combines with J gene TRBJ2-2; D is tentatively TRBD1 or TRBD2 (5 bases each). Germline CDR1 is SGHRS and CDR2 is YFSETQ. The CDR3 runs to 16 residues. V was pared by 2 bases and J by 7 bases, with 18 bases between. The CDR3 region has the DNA TGCGCCAGCAGCTTAACCCTAGCAGGGTTCGGCGGGGAGCTGTTTTTT. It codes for CASSLTLAGFGGELFF.

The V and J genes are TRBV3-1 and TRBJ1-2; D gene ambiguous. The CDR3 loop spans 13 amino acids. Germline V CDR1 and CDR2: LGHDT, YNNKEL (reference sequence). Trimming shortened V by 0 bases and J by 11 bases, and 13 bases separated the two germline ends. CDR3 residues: CASSQEAGFVYTF. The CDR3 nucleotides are TGTGCCAGCAGCCAAGAGGCTGGGTTCGTGTACACCTTC. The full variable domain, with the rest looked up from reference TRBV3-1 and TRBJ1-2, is DTAVSQTPKYLVTQMGNDKSIKCEQNLGHDTMYWYKQDSKKFLKIMFSYNNKELIINETVPNRFSPKSPDKAHLNLHINSLELGDSAVYFCASSQEAGFVYTFGSGTRLTVV.

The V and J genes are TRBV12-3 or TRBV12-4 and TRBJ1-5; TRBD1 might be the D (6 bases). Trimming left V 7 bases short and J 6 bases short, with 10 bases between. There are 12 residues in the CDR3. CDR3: CASTTGFQPQHF. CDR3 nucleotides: TGTGCCAGCACTACAGGGTTTCAGCCCCAGCATTTT.

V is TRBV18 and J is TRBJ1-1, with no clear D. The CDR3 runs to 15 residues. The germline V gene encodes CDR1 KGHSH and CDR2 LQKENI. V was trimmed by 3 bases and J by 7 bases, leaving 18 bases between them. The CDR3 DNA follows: TGTGCCAGCTCACCCGGGTCGGCGCGTAGATTTGAAGCTTTCTTT. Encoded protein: CASSPGSARRFEAFF. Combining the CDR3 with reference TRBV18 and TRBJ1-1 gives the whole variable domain NAGVMQNPRHLVRRRGQEARLRCSPMKGHSHVYWYRQLPEEGLKFMVYLQKENIIDESGMPKERFSAEFPKEGPSILRIQQVVRGDSAAYFCASSPGSARRFEAFFGQGTRLTVV.

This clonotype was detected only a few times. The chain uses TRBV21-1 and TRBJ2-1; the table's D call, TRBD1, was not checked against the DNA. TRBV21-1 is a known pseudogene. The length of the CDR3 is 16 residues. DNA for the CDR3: TGTGCCAGCAGCAAAGATCACAGGCGGGGTTACAATGAGCAGTTCTTC. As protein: CASSKDHRRGYNEQFF.

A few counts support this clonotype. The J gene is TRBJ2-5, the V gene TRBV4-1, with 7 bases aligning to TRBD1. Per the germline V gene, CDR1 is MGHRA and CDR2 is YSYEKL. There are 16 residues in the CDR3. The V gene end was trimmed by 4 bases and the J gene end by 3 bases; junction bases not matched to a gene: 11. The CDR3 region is CASSRRTGPDEETQYF. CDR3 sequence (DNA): TGCGCCAGCAGCCGTCGGACAGGACCTGACGAAGAGACCCAGTACTTC.

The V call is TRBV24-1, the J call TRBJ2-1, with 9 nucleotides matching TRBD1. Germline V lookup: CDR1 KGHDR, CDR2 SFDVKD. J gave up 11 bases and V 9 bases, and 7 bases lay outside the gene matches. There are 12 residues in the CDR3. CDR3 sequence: CATGLNRGQQFF. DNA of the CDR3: TGTGCCACCGGCTTAAACAGGGGGCAGCAGTTCTTC.

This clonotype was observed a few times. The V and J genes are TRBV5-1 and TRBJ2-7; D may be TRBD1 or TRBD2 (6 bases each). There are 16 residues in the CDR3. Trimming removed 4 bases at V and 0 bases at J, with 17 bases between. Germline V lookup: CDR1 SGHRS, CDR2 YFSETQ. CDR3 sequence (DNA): TGCGCCAGCAGCCGGGAGCTACAGGGCGGCTCCTACGAGCAGTACTTC. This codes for CASSRELQGGSYEQYF.

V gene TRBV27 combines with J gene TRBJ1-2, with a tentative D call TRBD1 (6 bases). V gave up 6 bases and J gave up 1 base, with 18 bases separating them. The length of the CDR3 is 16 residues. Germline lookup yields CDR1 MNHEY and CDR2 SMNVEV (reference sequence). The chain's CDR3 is CASSPGGGPINYGYTF. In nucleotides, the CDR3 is TGTGCCAGCAGCCCCGGGGGGGGGCCAATTAACTATGGCTACACCTTC.

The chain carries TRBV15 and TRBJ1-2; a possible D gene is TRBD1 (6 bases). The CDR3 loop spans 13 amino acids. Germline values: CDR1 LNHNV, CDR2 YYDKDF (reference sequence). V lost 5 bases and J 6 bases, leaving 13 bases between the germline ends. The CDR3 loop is CATSPRAGDGYTF. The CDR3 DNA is TGTGCCACCAGCCCACGAGCAGGGGATGGCTACACCTTC.

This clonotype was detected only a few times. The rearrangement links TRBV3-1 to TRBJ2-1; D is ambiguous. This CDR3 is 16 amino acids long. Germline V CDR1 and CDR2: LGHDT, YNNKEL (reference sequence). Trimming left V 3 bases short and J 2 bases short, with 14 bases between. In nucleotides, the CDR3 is TGTGCCAGCAGCCACCTTCGCGGAGCCACCTACAATGAGCAGTTCTTC. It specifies CASSHLRGATYNEQFF.

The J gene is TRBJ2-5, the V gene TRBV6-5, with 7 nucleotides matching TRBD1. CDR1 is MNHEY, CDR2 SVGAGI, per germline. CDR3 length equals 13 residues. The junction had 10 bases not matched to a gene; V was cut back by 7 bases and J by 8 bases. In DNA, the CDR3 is TGTGCCAGCACCCACCAGGGGGATCTTACCCAGTACTTC. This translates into CASTHQGDLTQYF.

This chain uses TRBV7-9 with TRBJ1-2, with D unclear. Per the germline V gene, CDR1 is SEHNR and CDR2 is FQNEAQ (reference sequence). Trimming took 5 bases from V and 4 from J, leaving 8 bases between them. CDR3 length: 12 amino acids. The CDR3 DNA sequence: TGTGCCAGCAGCATGCGAGTCTATGGCTACACCTTC. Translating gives CASSMRVYGYTF.

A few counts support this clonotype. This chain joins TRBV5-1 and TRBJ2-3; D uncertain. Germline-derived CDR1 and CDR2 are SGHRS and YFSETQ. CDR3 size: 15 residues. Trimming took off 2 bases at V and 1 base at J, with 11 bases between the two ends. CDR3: CASSFPLGGTDTQYF. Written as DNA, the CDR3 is TGCGCCAGCAGCTTCCCTTTAGGAGGCACAGATACGCAGTATTTT.

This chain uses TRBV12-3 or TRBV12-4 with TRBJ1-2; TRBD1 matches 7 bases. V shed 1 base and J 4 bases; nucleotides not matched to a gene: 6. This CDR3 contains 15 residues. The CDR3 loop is CASSLGSGGGYGYTF. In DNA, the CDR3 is TGTGCCAGCAGTTTAGGATCAGGGGGGGGCTATGGCTACACCTTC.

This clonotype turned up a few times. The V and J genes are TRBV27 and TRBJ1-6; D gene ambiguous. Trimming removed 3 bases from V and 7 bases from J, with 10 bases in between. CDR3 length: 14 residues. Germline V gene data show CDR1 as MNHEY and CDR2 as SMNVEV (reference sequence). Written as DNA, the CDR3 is TGTGCCAGCAGTTTGTGGGCAGCAAATTCACCCCTCCACTTT. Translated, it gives CASSLWAANSPLHF.

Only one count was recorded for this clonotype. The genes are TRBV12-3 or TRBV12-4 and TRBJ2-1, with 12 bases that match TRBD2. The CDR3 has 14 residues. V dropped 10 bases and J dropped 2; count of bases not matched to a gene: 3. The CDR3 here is CATRTSGTYNEQFF. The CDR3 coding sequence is TGTGCCACACGGACTAGCGGGACCTACAATGAGCAGTTCTTC.

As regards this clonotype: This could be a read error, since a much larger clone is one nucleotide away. The CDR3 loop is CASSAHYEQYF. The CDR3 DNA follows: TGTGCCAGCAGCGCCCACTACGAGCAGTACTTC. This chain uses TRBV3-1 with TRBJ2-7, with D hard to call. The CDR3 length is 11 residues. Trimming cost V 5 bases and J 3 bases, with 5 bases left between them. Germline V gene data show CDR1 as LGHDT and CDR2 as YNNKEL (reference sequence).

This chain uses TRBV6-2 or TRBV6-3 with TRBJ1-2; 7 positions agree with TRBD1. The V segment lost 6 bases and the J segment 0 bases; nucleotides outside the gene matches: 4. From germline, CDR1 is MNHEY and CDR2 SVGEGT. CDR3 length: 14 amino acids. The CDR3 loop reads CASRRQGSNYGYTF. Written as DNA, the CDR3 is TGTGCCAGCAGACGACAGGGATCTAACTATGGCTACACCTTC.

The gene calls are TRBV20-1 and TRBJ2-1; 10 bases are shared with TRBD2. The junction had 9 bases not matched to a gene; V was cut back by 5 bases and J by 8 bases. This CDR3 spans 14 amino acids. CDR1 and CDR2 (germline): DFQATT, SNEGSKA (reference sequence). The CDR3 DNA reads TGCAGTGCTGTCCGAGCGGGAGGGCCTGATGAGCAGTTCTTC. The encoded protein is CSAVRAGGPDEQFF.

CDR3 region: CASSFPGQGYNEQFF. CDR3 DNA: TGTGCCAGCAGCTTCCCGGGACAGGGCTACAATGAGCAGTTCTTC. V and J are TRBV5-4 and TRBJ2-1; TRBD1 aligns across 9 bases. V gave up 2 bases and J gave up 3 bases; unmatched junction bases: 3. Germline loops: CDR1 SGHNT, CDR2 YYREEE (reference sequence). The CDR3 extends over 15 amino acids.

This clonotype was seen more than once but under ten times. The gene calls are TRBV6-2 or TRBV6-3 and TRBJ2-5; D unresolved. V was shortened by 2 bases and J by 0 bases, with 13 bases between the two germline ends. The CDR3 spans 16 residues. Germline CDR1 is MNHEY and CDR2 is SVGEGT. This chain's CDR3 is CASSYGRQQNQETQYF. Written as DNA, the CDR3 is TGTGCCAGCAGTTACGGGCGACAACAAAACCAAGAGACCCAGTACTTC.

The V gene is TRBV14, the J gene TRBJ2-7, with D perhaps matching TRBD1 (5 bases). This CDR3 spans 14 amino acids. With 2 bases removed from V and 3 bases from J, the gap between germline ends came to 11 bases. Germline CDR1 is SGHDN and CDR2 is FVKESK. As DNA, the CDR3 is TGTGCCAGCAGCCAACAGGCAGGGCGCTACGAGCAGTACTTC. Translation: CASSQQAGRYEQYF.

The CDR3 DNA reads TGTGCCAGCAGCACCGGGTTAGCGGGGACCTACAATGAGCAGTTCTTC. Encoded protein: CASSTGLAGTYNEQFF. V usage is TRBV7-9 and J usage is TRBJ2-1; 8 bases line up with TRBD2. CDR1 and CDR2 from the germline V gene are SEHNR and FQNEAQ (reference sequence). This CDR3 has 16 residues. Trimming at V came to 5 bases and at J to 2 bases, leaving 8 bases not matched to a gene.

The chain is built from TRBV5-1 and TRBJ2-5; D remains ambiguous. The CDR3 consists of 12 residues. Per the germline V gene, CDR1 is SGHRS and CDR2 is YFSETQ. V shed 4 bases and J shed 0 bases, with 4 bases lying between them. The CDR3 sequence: CASSADQETQYF. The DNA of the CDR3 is TGCGCCAGCAGCGCCGACCAAGAGACCCAGTACTTC. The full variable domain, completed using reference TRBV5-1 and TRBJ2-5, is KAGVTQTPRYLIKTRGQQVTLSCSPISGHRSVSWYQQTPGQGLQFLFEYFSETQRNKGNFPGRFSGRQFSNSRSEMNVSTLELGDSALYLCASSADQETQYFGPGTRLLVL.